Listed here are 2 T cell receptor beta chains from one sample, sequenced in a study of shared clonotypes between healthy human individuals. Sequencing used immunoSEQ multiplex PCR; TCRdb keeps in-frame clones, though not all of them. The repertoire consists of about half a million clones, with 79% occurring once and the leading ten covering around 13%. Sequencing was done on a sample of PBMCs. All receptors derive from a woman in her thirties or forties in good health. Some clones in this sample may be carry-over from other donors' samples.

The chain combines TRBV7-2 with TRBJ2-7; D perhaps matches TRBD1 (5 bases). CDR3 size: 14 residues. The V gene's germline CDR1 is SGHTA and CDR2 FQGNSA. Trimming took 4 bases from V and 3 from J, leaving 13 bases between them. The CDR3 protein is CASSSGSIYYEQYF. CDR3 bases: TGTGCCAGCAGCTCAGGGTCCATTTACTACGAGCAGTACTTC.

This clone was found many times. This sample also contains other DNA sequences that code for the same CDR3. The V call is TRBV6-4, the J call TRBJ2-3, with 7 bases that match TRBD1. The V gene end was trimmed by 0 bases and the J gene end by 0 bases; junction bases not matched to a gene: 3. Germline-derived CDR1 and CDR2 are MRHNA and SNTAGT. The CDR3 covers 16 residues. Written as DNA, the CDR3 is TGTGCCAGCAGTGACTCCGCAGGGGGTAGCACAGATACGCAGTATTTT. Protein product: CASSDSAGGSTDTQYF.